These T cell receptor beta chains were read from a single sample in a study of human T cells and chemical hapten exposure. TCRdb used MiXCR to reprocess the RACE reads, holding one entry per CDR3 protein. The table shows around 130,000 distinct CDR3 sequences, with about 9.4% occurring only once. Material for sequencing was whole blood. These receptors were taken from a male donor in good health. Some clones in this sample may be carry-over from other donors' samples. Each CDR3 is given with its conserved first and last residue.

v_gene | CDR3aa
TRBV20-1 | CSARVGSGTGELFF
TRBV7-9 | CASSPTGNTGELFF
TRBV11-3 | CASSSRDGEAFF
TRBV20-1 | CSARESFGRNQNEQFF
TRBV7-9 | CASSHSSANEQFF
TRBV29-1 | CSTRTGEPYEQYF
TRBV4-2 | CASSQDRLAGGNEQFF
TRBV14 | CASSQDRRLAGDQETQYF
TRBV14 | CASSQLAGGIPYNEQFF
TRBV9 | CASSVVDRGPAEAFF
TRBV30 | CAWSVPGGLTDTQYF
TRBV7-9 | CASSLGPGKTGEDYEQYF